This T cell receptor beta chain was sequenced in a study of T cell clones after liver transplantation. Turning to the study itself: In this trial, immunosuppression withdrawal was attempted within 2 years of liver transplant. Tolerance: complete withdrawal held at least one year, liver enzymes staying within twice normal.

Assay used: immunoSEQ multiplex PCR; TCRdb lists only in-frame clones, some missing. The sample carries 60,000 or so clones, 71% recorded once. This material consisted of CD4+ T cells from blood, taken before liver transplant. The sequence derives from a human donor who received a liver transplant.

CDR3 DNA: TGTGCCAGTAGTAAGGGGGGGCAGGGCACCGGGGAGCTGTTTTTT. It translates to CASSKGGQGTGELFF. The chain carries TRBV19 and TRBJ2-2; possible D gene TRBD2, 7 bases. The CDR3 is made up of 15 amino acids. The germline V and J ends were trimmed by 4 bases and 4 bases, with 13 bases remaining between them. Germline V lookup: CDR1 LNHDA, CDR2 SQIVND (reference sequence).